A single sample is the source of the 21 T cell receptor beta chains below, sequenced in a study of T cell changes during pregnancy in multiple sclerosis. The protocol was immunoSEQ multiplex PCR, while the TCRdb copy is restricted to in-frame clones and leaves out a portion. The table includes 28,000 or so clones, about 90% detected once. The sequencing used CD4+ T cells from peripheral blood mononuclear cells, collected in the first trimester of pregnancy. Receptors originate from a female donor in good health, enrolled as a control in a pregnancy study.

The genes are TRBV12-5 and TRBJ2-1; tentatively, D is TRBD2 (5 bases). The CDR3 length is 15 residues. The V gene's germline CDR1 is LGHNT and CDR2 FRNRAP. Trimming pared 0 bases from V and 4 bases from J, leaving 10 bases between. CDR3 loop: CASGLVRGGYNEQFF. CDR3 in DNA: TGTGCTAGTGGTTTGGTACGGGGTGGTTACAATGAGCAGTTCTTC.

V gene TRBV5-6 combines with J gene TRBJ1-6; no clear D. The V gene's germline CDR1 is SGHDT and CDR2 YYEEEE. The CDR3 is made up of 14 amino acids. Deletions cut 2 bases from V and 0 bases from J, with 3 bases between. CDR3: CASSFSSYNSPLHF. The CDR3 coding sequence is TGTGCCAGCAGCTTCAGCTCCTATAATTCACCCCTCCACTTT.

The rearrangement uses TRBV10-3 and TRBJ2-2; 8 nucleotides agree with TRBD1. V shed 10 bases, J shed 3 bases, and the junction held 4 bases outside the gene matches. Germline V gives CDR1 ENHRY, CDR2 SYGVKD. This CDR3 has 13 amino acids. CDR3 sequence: CATRTGHTGELFF. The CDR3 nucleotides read TGTGCCACCCGGACAGGGCACACCGGGGAGCTGTTTTTT.

The CDR3 region has the DNA TGTGCCAGCAGTTACCACGGACAGGGGATATATGGCTACACCTTC. This translates into CASSYHGQGIYGYTF. V gene TRBV6-5 combines with J gene TRBJ1-2; 9 bases map to TRBD1. CDR1 is MNHEY and CDR2 is SVGAGI in the germline V gene. The trim removed 2 bases at V and 5 bases at J, leaving 6 bases unmatched. The CDR3 is 15 amino acids.

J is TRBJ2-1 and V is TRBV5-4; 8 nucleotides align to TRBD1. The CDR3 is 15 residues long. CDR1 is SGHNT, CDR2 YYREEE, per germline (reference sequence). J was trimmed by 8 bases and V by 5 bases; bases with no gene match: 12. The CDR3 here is CASSSGWTGKDEQFF. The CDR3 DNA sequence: TGTGCCAGCAGTTCTGGGTGGACAGGGAAGGATGAGCAGTTCTTC.

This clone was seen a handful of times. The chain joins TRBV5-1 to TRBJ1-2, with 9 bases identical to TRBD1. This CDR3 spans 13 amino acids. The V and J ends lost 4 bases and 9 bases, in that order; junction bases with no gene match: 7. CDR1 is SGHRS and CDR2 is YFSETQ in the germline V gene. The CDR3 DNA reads TGCGCCAGCAGCCCCGACAGGGGGGGGAGCTACACCTTC. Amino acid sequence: CASSPDRGGSYTF. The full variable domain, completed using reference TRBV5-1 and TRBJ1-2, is KAGVTQTPRYLIKTRGQQVTLSCSPISGHRSVSWYQQTPGQGLQFLFEYFSETQRNKGNFPGRFSGRQFSNSRSEMNVSTLELGDSALYLCASSPDRGGSYTFGSGTRLTVV.

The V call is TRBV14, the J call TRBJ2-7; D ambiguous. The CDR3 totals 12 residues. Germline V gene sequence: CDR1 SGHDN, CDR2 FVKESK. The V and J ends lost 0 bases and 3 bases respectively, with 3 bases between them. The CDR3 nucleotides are TGTGCCAGCAGCCAAGACTTCTACGAGCAGTACTTC. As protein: CASSQDFYEQYF.

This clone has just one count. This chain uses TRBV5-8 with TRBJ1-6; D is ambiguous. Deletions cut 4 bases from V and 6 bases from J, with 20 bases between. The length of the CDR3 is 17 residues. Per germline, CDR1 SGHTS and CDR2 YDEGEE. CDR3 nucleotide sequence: TGTGCCAGCAGCGGGCGCTTGGGGTTGGGGAGTAATTCACCCCTCCACTTT. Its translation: CASSGRLGLGSNSPLHF.

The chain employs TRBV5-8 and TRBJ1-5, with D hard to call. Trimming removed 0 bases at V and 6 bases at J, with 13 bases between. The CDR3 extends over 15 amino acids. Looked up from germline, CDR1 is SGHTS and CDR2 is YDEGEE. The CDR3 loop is CASSLEPSRGQPQHF. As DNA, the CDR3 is TGTGCCAGCAGCTTGGAACCCAGCCGGGGTCAGCCCCAGCATTTT.

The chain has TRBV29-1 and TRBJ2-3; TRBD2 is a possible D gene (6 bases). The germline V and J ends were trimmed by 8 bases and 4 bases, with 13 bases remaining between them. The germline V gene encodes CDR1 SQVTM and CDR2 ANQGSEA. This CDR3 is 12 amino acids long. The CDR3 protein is CSYERVPDTQYF. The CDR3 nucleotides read TGCAGCTACGAGCGGGTCCCAGATACGCAGTATTTT.

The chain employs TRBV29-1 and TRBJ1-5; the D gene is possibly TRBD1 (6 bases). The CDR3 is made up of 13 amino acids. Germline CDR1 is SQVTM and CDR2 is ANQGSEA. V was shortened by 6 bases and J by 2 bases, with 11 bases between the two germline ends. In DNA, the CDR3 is TGCAGCGTCCAACAGGGTGGCAATCAGCCCCAGCATTTT. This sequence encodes CSVQQGGNQPQHF.

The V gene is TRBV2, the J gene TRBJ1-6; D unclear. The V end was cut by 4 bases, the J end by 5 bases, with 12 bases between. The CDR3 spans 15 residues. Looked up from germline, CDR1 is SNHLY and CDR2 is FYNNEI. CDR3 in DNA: TGTGCCAGCAGTGTAGCACAGAGCAATAATTCACCCCTCCACTTT. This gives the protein CASSVAQSNNSPLHF. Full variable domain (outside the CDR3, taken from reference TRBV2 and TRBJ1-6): EPEVTQTPSHQVTQMGQEVILRCVPISNHLYFYWYRQILGQKVEFLVSFYNNEISEKSEIFDDQFSVERPDGSNFTLKIRSTKLEDSAMYFCASSVAQSNNSPLHFGNGTRLTVT.

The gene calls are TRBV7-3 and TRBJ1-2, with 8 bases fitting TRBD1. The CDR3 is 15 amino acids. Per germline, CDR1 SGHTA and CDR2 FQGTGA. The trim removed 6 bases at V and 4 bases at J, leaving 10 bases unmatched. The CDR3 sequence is CASRLGTGGGYGYTF. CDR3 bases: TGTGCCAGCAGGTTAGGGACAGGCGGTGGCTATGGCTACACCTTC.

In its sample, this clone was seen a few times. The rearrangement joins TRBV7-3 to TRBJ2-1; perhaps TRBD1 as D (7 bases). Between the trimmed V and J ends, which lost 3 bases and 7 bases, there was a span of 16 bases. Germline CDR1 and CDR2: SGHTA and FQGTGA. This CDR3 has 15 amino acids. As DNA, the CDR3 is TGTGCCAGCAGCTTCCAGGGGGGTATCGGAAATGAGCAGTTCTTC. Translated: CASSFQGGIGNEQFF.

CDR3 loop: CASSQGGLNTDTQYF. The CDR3 region has the DNA TGTGCCAGCAGCCAAGGGGGCCTGAACACAGATACGCAGTATTTT. This chain connects TRBV4-2 to TRBJ2-3; D perhaps matches TRBD1 (5 bases). V was trimmed by 1 base and J by 2 bases, leaving 10 bases between them. The CDR3 totals 15 residues. Germline V gene data show CDR1 as LGHNA and CDR2 as YNFKEQ.

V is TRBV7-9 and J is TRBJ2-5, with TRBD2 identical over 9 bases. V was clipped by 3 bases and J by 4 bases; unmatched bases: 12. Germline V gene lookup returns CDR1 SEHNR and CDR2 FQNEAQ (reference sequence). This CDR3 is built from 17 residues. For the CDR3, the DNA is TGTGCCAGCAGCTTCTTTGGGCGGGGGGGCGATCGAGAGACCCAGTACTTC. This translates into CASSFFGRGGDRETQYF.

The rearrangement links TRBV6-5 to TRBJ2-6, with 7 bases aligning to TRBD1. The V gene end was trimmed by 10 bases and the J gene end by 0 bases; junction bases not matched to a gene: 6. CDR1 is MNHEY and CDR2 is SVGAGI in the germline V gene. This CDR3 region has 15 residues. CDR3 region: CATTRQGSGANVLTF. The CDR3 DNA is TGTGCCACGACCAGACAGGGCTCTGGGGCCAACGTCCTGACTTTC.

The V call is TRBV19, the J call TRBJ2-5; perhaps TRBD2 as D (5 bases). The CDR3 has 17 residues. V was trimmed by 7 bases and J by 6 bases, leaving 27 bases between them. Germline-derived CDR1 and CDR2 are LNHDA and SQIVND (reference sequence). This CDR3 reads CASNPFNGGSSPQTQYF. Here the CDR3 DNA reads TGTGCCAGTAATCCTTTCAATGGAGGATCCTCGCCCCAGACCCAGTACTTC.

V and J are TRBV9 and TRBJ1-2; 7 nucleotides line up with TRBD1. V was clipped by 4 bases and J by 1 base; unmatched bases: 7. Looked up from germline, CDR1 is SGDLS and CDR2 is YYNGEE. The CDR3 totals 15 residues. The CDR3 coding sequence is TGTGCCAGCAGCACCCAACAGGGGCTTAACTATGGCTACACCTTC. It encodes CASSTQQGLNYGYTF.

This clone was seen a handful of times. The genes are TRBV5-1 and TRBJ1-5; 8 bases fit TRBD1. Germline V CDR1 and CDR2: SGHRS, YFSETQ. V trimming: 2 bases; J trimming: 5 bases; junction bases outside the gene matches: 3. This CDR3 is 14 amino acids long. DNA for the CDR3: TGCGCCAGCAGCTTTGGACAGGGTGATCAGCCCCAGCATTTT. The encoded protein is CASSFGQGDQPQHF.

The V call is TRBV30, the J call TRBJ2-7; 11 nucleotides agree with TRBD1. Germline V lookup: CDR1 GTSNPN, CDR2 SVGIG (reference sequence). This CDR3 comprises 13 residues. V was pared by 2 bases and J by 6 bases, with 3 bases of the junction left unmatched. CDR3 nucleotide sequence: TGTGCCTGGAGTCCCGGGACAGGGGGCGAGCAGTACTTC. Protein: CAWSPGTGGEQYF.